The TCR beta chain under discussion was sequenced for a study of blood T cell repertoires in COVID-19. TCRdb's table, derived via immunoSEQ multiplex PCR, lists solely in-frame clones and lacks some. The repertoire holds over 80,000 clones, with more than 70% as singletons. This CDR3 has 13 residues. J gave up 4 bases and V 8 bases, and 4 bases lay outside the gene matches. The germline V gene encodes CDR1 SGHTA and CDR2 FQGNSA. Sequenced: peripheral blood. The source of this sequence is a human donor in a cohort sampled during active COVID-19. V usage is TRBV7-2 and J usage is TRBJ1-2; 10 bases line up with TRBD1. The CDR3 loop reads CASRQGASYGYTF. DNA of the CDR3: TGTGCCAGCCGACAGGGGGCAAGCTATGGCTACACCTTC.